This TCR beta chain is drawn from a study of OX40 agonist ivuxolimab in advanced cancers. Across the whole study: Allowance was made for prior anti-PD-1, anti-PD-L1 or anti-CTLA-4 therapy, and 35% to 40% had some. Among those treated, three patients had partial responses, one with hepatocellular carcinoma and two with cutaneous melanoma. Study-wide results and limits: Compared with CD4+, CD8+ T cells on average had more expanded clones. The study found among the lowest clonal expansion in partial responders at 0.1-3.0 mg/kg.

Method: immunoSEQ multiplex PCR; TCRdb's copy keeps in-frame clones and lacks some. The profile shows under 30,000 clones, about 77% of them singletons. Worth noting for this clone: The antigen remains undetermined.

The CDR3 length is 13 residues. Germline V CDR1 and CDR2: SGHRS, YFSETQ. The V gene lost 2 bases and the J gene lost 3 bases, with 8 bases spanning the gap. The source was CD4+ or CD8+ T cells sorted from blood, collected in a trial of the OX40 agonist ivuxolimab. This clonotype originated in an adult with an advanced solid tumor such as melanoma, head and neck, liver or kidney cancer. The rearrangement uses TRBV5-1 and TRBJ1-1; D uncertain. The DNA of the CDR3 is TGCGCCAGCAGCTTCGGGGTGGACACTGAAGCTTTCTTT. Its translation: CASSFGVDTEAFF. The variable domain in full, with the rest retrieved from reference TRBV5-1 and TRBJ1-1, is KAGVTQTPRYLIKTRGQQVTLSCSPISGHRSVSWYQQTPGQGLQFLFEYFSETQRNKGNFPGRFSGRQFSNSRSEMNVSTLELGDSALYLCASSFGVDTEAFFGQGTRLTVV.